The 5 T cell receptor beta chains given below trace back to one sample, sequenced in a study of cytotoxic CD8 clonotypes in ibrutinib-treated CLL. Profiling relied on immunoSEQ multiplex PCR, and the TCRdb table lists in-frame clones only, not all of them. Of about 80,000 clones in the sample, about 85% were seen once. The source was PBMCs, collected after 12 months of ibrutinib treatment. The receptors originated from a human donor with chronic lymphocytic leukemia.

The J gene is TRBJ1-2, the V gene TRBV30, with D possibly TRBD1 on 6 matching bases. The CDR3 covers 13 residues. The V gene lost 4 bases and the J gene lost 4 bases, with 13 bases spanning the gap. Germline-derived CDR1 and CDR2 are GTSNPN and SVGIG (reference sequence). This chain's CDR3 is CAWTPGGRYGYTF. CDR3 coding DNA: TGTGCCTGGACCCCGGGGGGCCGCTATGGCTACACCTTC.

This clone was recorded a few times. This rearrangement joins TRBV2 to TRBJ2-7; 8 bases match TRBD1. The CDR3 length is 13 residues. Germline lookup yields CDR1 SNHLY and CDR2 FYNNEI. With 8 bases clipped from V and 6 bases from J, the junction kept 9 bases outside the gene matches. This CDR3 is CASQQGDLSEQYF. The CDR3 DNA is TGTGCCAGCCAACAGGGGGACTTGAGCGAGCAGTACTTC. Together with reference TRBV2 and TRBJ2-7, the CDR3 gives the full variable domain: EPEVTQTPSHQVTQMGQEVILRCVPISNHLYFYWYRQILGQKVEFLVSFYNNEISEKSEIFDDQFSVERPDGSNFTLKIRSTKLEDSAMYFCASQQGDLSEQYFGPGTRLTVT.

V and J are TRBV27 and TRBJ2-7, with 10 bases fitting TRBD2. Germline values: CDR1 MNHEY, CDR2 SMNVEV (reference sequence). The CDR3 totals 15 residues. The V gene end was trimmed by 3 bases and the J gene end by 4 bases; junction bases not matched to a gene: 6. The CDR3 here is CASSLATSGEYEQYF. In DNA form, the CDR3 reads TGTGCCAGCAGTTTGGCCACTAGCGGGGAATACGAGCAGTACTTC.

The chain joins TRBV29-1 to TRBJ2-4; weak D call: TRBD1 (7 bases). The CDR3 totals 12 residues. Germline CDR1 reads SQVTM; CDR2 reads ANQGSEA. V was clipped by 4 bases and J by 6 bases, with 10 bases between them. This CDR3 reads CSVGQGGNIQYF. The CDR3 region has the DNA TGCAGCGTTGGGCAGGGGGGAAACATTCAGTACTTC. Together with reference TRBV29-1 and TRBJ2-4, the CDR3 gives the full variable domain: SAVISQKPSRDICQRGTSLTIQCQVDSQVTMMFWYRQQPGQSLTLIATANQGSEATYESGFVIDKFPISRPNLTFSTLTVSNMSPEDSSIYLCSVGQGGNIQYFGAGTRLSVL.

J is TRBJ1-2 and V is TRBV7-9; D call uncertain. The CDR3 has 14 amino acids. V lost 0 bases and J lost 4, with 9 bases in between. Germline lookup yields CDR1 SEHNR and CDR2 FQNEAQ (reference sequence). CDR3 residues: CASSLAPGSYGYTF. The CDR3 DNA is TGTGCCAGCAGCTTAGCCCCGGGCTCCTATGGCTACACCTTC.